A selection of T cell receptor beta chains follows, all from one sample in a study of cytomegalovirus exposure and HLA in healthy donors. Only in-frame clones appear in the TCRdb table, and some are missing; sequencing was by immunoSEQ multiplex PCR. The sample lists about 130,000 clones; approximately 73% were seen once. Source material: PBMCs. These TCRs come from a man in his fifties or sixties in good health and CMV-seropositive. CDR3s include the opening cysteine and the closing phenylalanine or tryptophan. A D gene is named only where the DNA matches it firmly. The size of a clone is reported for some rows only, either as once, few or many, or as a class for expanded clones.

clone size: NA; D gene: NA; V gene: TRBV7-9; J gene: TRBJ1-6; CDR3 DNA: TGTGCCAGCAACTTCGGGATCCAGGGGCTTAATTCACCCCTCCACTTT; CDR3 protein: CASNFGIQGLNSPLHF
clone size: NA; D gene: TRBD2; V gene: TRBV28; J gene: TRBJ2-5; CDR3 DNA: TGTGCCAGCAGTTCGGGACTAGCGGGGCAAGAGACCCAGTACTTC; CDR3 protein: CASSSGLAGQETQYF
clone size: NA; D gene: TRBD1; V gene: TRBV9; J gene: TRBJ1-6; CDR3 DNA: TGTGCCAGCAGCCCTACCACAGGGGGAAGGGTCAATTCACCCCTCCACTTT; CDR3 protein: CASSPTTGGRVNSPLHF
clone size: few; D gene: NA; V gene: TRBV5-1; J gene: TRBJ1-1; CDR3 DNA: TGCGCCAGCAGCTTCCAAGGAGCGAACACTGAAGCTTTCTTT; CDR3 protein: CASSFQGANTEAFF
clone size: NA; D gene: TRBD1; V gene: TRBV7-9; J gene: TRBJ1-5; CDR3 DNA: TGTGCCAGCAGCAGAGGGGCAGGGGGAGTCAATCAGCCCCAGCATTTT; CDR3 protein: CASSRGAGGVNQPQHF
clone size: NA; D gene: TRBD1; V gene: TRBV6-4; J gene: TRBJ1-4; CDR3 DNA: TGTGCCAACCTACCAGATTCGATAGACGGGACAGGGGCGATAAATGAAAAACTGTTTTTT; CDR3 protein: CANLPDSIDGTGAINEKLFF
clone size: NA; D gene: TRBD2; V gene: TRBV9; J gene: TRBJ2-6; CDR3 DNA: TGTGCCAGCAGCGTAGGATCGGCGGGGGGGACTGGGGCCAACGTCCTGACTTTC; CDR3 protein: CASSVGSAGGTGANVLTF
clone size: NA; D gene: TRBD1; V gene: TRBV18; J gene: TRBJ2-3; CDR3 DNA: TGTGCCAGCTCACCCCGGACAGGGACGGGTAGCACAGATACGCAGTATTTT; CDR3 protein: CASSPRTGTGSTDTQYF
clone size: NA; D gene: NA; V gene: TRBV15; J gene: TRBJ2-2; CDR3 DNA: TGTGCCACCAGCAGAGTTGGCCCGTCCGGGGAGCTGTTTTTT; CDR3 protein: CATSRVGPSGELFF
clone size: NA; D gene: TRBD1; V gene: TRBV28; J gene: TRBJ1-3; CDR3 DNA: TGTGCCAGCTTCGGGACAGGGGGTGTTCCTTCTGGAAACACCATATATTTT; CDR3 protein: CASFGTGGVPSGNTIYF
clone size: NA; D gene: TRBD1; V gene: TRBV6-5; J gene: TRBJ2-3; CDR3 DNA: TGTGCCAGCAGACCCGGGACAGGGGCAGATACGCAGTATTTT; CDR3 protein: CASRPGTGADTQYF
clone size: NA; D gene: NA; V gene: TRBV4-2; J gene: TRBJ2-7; CDR3 DNA: TGTGCCAGCAGCCAAGATGTTAACGGGCAGGGACAAGCCTACGAGCAGTACTTC; CDR3 protein: CASSQDVNGQGQAYEQYF
clone size: NA; D gene: NA; V gene: TRBV30; J gene: TRBJ1-6; CDR3 DNA: TGTGCCTGGAGTGTAGAGAATTCACCCCTCCACTTT; CDR3 protein: CAWSVENSPLHF
clone size: NA; D gene: NA; V gene: TRBV5-1; J gene: TRBJ2-2; CDR3 DNA: TGCGCCAGCAGCTCGGCCTATAGCGTTTCGGGCACCGGGGAGCTGTTTTTT; CDR3 protein: CASSSAYSVSGTGELFF
clone size: once; D gene: TRBD1; V gene: TRBV10-1; J gene: TRBJ1-4; CDR3 DNA: TGCGCCAGCAGTCCGGGACAGGCCTTCGCAGGGGAAAAACTGTTTTTT; CDR3 protein: CASSPGQAFAGEKLFF
clone size: NA; D gene: NA; V gene: TRBV29-1; J gene: TRBJ2-7; CDR3 DNA: TGCAGCGTGATGAATTACGAGCAGTACTTC; CDR3 protein: CSVMNYEQYF
clone size: NA; D gene: TRBD1; V gene: TRBV29-1; J gene: TRBJ1-4; CDR3 DNA: TGCAGCGTTGAAGGCTCCACCGACAGGGTGGGTGAAAAACTGTTTTTT; CDR3 protein: CSVEGSTDRVGEKLFF
clone size: once; D gene: NA; V gene: TRBV10-2; J gene: TRBJ1-1; CDR3 DNA: TGCGCCGCCTGGGGGGGTGAAGCTTTCTTT; CDR3 protein: CAAWGGEAFF
clone size: NA; D gene: TRBD2; V gene: TRBV11-1; J gene: TRBJ2-5; CDR3 DNA: TGTGCCAGCAGCTTAGATCTAGCGGGGGAAGAGACCCAGTACTTC; CDR3 protein: CASSLDLAGEETQYF
clone size: NA; D gene: NA; V gene: TRBV23-1; J gene: TRBJ1-3; CDR3 DNA: TGCGCCAGCAGTCCAACTCCGGGGGAAGACGGAAACACCATATATTTT; CDR3 protein: CASSPTPGEDGNTIYF
clone size: NA; D gene: NA; V gene: TRBV7-9; J gene: TRBJ2-3; CDR3 DNA: TGTGCCAGCAGCTTATGGGGAGCAGATACGCAGTATTTT; CDR3 protein: CASSLWGADTQYF
clone size: NA; D gene: TRBD1; V gene: TRBV19; J gene: TRBJ1-4; CDR3 DNA: TGTGCCAGTAGTCTAGACTGGGGGACAGGGGGTGAAAAACTGTTTTTT; CDR3 protein: CASSLDWGTGGEKLFF
clone size: NA; D gene: NA; V gene: TRBV7-8; J gene: TRBJ1-2; CDR3 DNA: TGTGCCAGCAGCTTAGGCAGCTATGGCTACACCTTC; CDR3 protein: CASSLGSYGYTF
clone size: NA; D gene: NA; V gene: TRBV5-1; J gene: TRBJ2-2; CDR3 DNA: TGCGCCAGCAGCTTCTTAGACTCCACCGGGGAGCTGTTTTTT; CDR3 protein: CASSFLDSTGELFF
clone size: NA; D gene: NA; V gene: TRBV7-9; J gene: TRBJ1-5; CDR3 DNA: TGTGCCAGCAGCTCTATAAGCAATCAGCCCCAGCATTTT; CDR3 protein: CASSSISNQPQHF
clone size: NA; D gene: NA; V gene: TRBV6-5; J gene: TRBJ2-7; CDR3 DNA: TGTGCCAGCAGTCGTGGGCGGGACGAGCAGTACTTC; CDR3 protein: CASSRGRDEQYF
clone size: NA; D gene: TRBD2; V gene: TRBV7-8; J gene: TRBJ2-7; CDR3 DNA: TGTGCCAGCAGCTCGCTAGCGGGGGGCCACTCCTACGAGCAGTACTTC; CDR3 protein: CASSSLAGGHSYEQYF
clone size: few; D gene: TRBD1; V gene: TRBV5-4; J gene: TRBJ2-3; CDR3 DNA: TGTGCCAGCAGCTTAGGGACAGGGGGCACAGATACGCAGTATTTT; CDR3 protein: CASSLGTGGTDTQYF
clone size: NA; D gene: TRBD2; V gene: TRBV5-6; J gene: TRBJ2-7; CDR3 DNA: TGTGCCAGCAGCTTCGGGACTAGCGGGGGAGCCCGAACCTACGAGCAGTACTTC; CDR3 protein: CASSFGTSGGARTYEQYF
clone size: NA; D gene: NA; V gene: TRBV6-6; J gene: TRBJ1-1; CDR3 DNA: TGTGCCAGCAGTTACGCGGAACCTTATGTGAACACTGAAGCTTTCTTT; CDR3 protein: CASSYAEPYVNTEAFF
clone size: NA; D gene: NA; V gene: TRBV5-1; J gene: TRBJ1-1; CDR3 DNA: TGCGCCAGCTCCCCCGCGGGGAACACTGAAGCTTTCTTT; CDR3 protein: CASSPAGNTEAFF
clone size: NA; D gene: TRBD1; V gene: TRBV15; J gene: TRBJ1-2; CDR3 DNA: TGTGCCACCAGCAGGGACAGGGGTAACTATGGCTACACCTTC; CDR3 protein: CATSRDRGNYGYTF
clone size: few; D gene: TRBD2; V gene: TRBV15; J gene: TRBJ2-5; CDR3 DNA: TGTGCCACCAGCAGAGCGAGGGCTAGCGGGGGGGCCCTCCAAGAGACCCAGTACTTC; CDR3 protein: CATSRARASGGALQETQYF
clone size: few; D gene: NA; V gene: TRBV9; J gene: TRBJ2-6; CDR3 DNA: TGTGCCAGCGACATCTCTGGGGCCAACGTCCTGACTTTC; CDR3 protein: CASDISGANVLTF
clone size: NA; D gene: TRBD2; V gene: TRBV4-2; J gene: TRBJ2-5; CDR3 DNA: TGTGCCAGCAGCCCGGCTGTGGGCGGGGGGGCCGTGGAGACCCAGTACTTC; CDR3 protein: CASSPAVGGGAVETQYF
clone size: NA; D gene: TRBD1; V gene: TRBV5-1; J gene: TRBJ1-2; CDR3 DNA: TGCGCCAGCAGCGGCACGACAGGGACCCATGGCTACACCTTC; CDR3 protein: CASSGTTGTHGYTF
clone size: NA; D gene: NA; V gene: TRBV28; J gene: TRBJ1-5; CDR3 DNA: TGTGCCAGCAGGCCCGGGACACGGGGCAATCAGCCCCAGCATTTT; CDR3 protein: CASRPGTRGNQPQHF
clone size: NA; D gene: TRBD2; V gene: TRBV13; J gene: TRBJ2-5; CDR3 DNA: TGTGCCAGCAGCTTCCGGGGGGAATGGGAGACCCAGTACTTC; CDR3 protein: CASSFRGEWETQYF
clone size: NA; D gene: TRBD2; V gene: TRBV4-2; J gene: TRBJ2-1; CDR3 DNA: TGTGCCAGCAGCGTAGAGATGGGGGACTACAACAATGAGCAGTTCTTC; CDR3 protein: CASSVEMGDYNNEQFF
clone size: NA; D gene: NA; V gene: TRBV28; J gene: TRBJ2-1; CDR3 DNA: TGTGCCAGTATGGGGGGTATCTCCTACAATGAGCAGTTCTTC; CDR3 protein: CASMGGISYNEQFF
clone size: NA; D gene: TRBD2; V gene: TRBV9; J gene: TRBJ2-2; CDR3 DNA: TGTGCCAGCAGCGTAGTCAGGACTAGCTGCGGGGAGCTGTTTTTT; CDR3 protein: CASSVVRTSCGELFF
clone size: NA; D gene: NA; V gene: TRBV27; J gene: TRBJ2-7; CDR3 DNA: TGTGCCAGCAGTTTGGGCAGATCCGAGCAGTACTTC; CDR3 protein: CASSLGRSEQYF
clone size: NA; D gene: NA; V gene: TRBV10-3; J gene: TRBJ2-7; CDR3 DNA: TGTGCCATCAGTGATGAAGGGGGGGATACCTACGAGCAGTACTTC; CDR3 protein: CAISDEGGDTYEQYF
clone size: NA; D gene: NA; V gene: TRBV9; J gene: TRBJ2-1; CDR3 DNA: TGTGCCAGCAGCCCTCGACAGGGGACTATCTATGAGCAGTTCTTC; CDR3 protein: CASSPRQGTIYEQFF
clone size: NA; D gene: TRBD2; V gene: TRBV28; J gene: TRBJ2-2; CDR3 DNA: TGTGCCAGCACCGGGGCGGGGGATGTGTACACCGGGGAGCTGTTTTTT; CDR3 protein: CASTGAGDVYTGELFF
clone size: NA; D gene: TRBD2; V gene: TRBV7-3; J gene: TRBJ2-1; CDR3 DNA: TGTGCCAGCAGAACTACTAGCGGGGGGAACAATGAGCAGTTCTTC; CDR3 protein: CASRTTSGGNNEQFF
clone size: NA; D gene: NA; V gene: TRBV30; J gene: TRBJ1-5; CDR3 DNA: TGTGCCTGGAGTGATGGGGGGACCCAGCATTTT; CDR3 protein: CAWSDGGTQHF
clone size: NA; D gene: NA; V gene: TRBV6-1; J gene: TRBJ2-7; CDR3 DNA: TGTGCCAGCAGTGACCCGCAGGCGGGCCCCTACGAGCAGTACTTC; CDR3 protein: CASSDPQAGPYEQYF
clone size: NA; D gene: NA; V gene: TRBV7-9; J gene: TRBJ1-6; CDR3 DNA: TGTGCCAGCAGCTTAGAGAGTAATTCACCCCTCCACTTT; CDR3 protein: CASSLESNSPLHF
clone size: NA; D gene: NA; V gene: TRBV6-5; J gene: TRBJ2-7; CDR3 DNA: TGTGCCAGCTTCTCCGGGGCCTACGAGCAGTACTTC; CDR3 protein: CASFSGAYEQYF
clone size: few; D gene: TRBD1; V gene: TRBV30; J gene: TRBJ1-2; CDR3 DNA: TGTGCCTGGAGTAGGATCGCTGGTCCGACAGGGTTTAACTATGGCTACACCTTC; CDR3 protein: CAWSRIAGPTGFNYGYTF
clone size: NA; D gene: TRBD1; V gene: TRBV2; J gene: TRBJ1-4; CDR3 DNA: TGTGCCAGCAGTCGGACAGGTCTGGAAAAACTGTTTTTT; CDR3 protein: CASSRTGLEKLFF
clone size: NA; D gene: TRBD1; V gene: TRBV5-1; J gene: TRBJ2-5; CDR3 DNA: TGCGCCAGCAGCAGGGGGCTTCCGAGGGAGACCCAGTACTTC; CDR3 protein: CASSRGLPRETQYF
clone size: NA; D gene: TRBD1; V gene: TRBV27; J gene: TRBJ1-1; CDR3 DNA: TGTGCCAGCAGTCACAGGGGTGGCACTGAAGCTTTCTTT; CDR3 protein: CASSHRGGTEAFF
clone size: few; D gene: TRBD2; V gene: TRBV6-4; J gene: TRBJ2-1; CDR3 DNA: TGTGCCAGCAGTGACTCTAGCGGGGGGGCCAATGAGCAGTTCTTC; CDR3 protein: CASSDSSGGANEQFF
clone size: NA; D gene: TRBD1; V gene: TRBV10-1; J gene: TRBJ1-2; CDR3 DNA: TGCGCCAGCAGATCAGGACAGGGGCTTTTTGGGATTAACTATGGCTACACCTTC; CDR3 protein: CASRSGQGLFGINYGYTF
clone size: NA; D gene: TRBD1; V gene: TRBV7-3; J gene: TRBJ1-6; CDR3 DNA: TGTGCCAGCAGCTTAATTGGAACAGGGGAAGGTTCACCCCTCCACTTT; CDR3 protein: CASSLIGTGEGSPLHF
clone size: few; D gene: TRBD1; V gene: TRBV6-5; J gene: TRBJ2-3; CDR3 DNA: TGTGCCAGCAGCCCAGGACAGGGCACAGATACGCAGTATTTT; CDR3 protein: CASSPGQGTDTQYF
clone size: NA; D gene: NA; V gene: TRBV5-1; J gene: TRBJ2-3; CDR3 DNA: TGCGCCAGCAGCCTATATCCCCGCGCGGATACGCAGTATTTT; CDR3 protein: CASSLYPRADTQYF